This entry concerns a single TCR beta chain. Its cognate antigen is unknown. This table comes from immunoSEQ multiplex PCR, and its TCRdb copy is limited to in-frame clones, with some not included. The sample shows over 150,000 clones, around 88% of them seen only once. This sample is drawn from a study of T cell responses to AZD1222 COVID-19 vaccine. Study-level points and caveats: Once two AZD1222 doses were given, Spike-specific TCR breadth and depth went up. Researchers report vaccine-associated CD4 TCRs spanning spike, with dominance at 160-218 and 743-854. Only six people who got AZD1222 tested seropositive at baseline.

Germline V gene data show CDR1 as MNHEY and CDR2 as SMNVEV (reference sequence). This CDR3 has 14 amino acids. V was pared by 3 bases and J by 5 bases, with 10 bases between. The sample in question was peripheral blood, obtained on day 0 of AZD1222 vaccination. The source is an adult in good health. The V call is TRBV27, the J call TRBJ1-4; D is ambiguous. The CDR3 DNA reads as TGTGCCAGCAGTTTCCTGACACCCAATGAAAAACTGTTTTTT. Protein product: CASSFLTPNEKLFF.